The next 6 T cell receptor beta chains were all read from a single sample in a study of cytomegalovirus exposure and HLA in healthy donors. The table came from immunoSEQ multiplex PCR; TCRdb's copy has only in-frame clones and leaves some out. In the table there are over 200,000 clones, roughly 88% of which are singletons. The sample consisted of PBMCs. The origin of the receptors is a woman aged 25 to 39 in good health and CMV-seropositive.

The rearrangement links TRBV27 to TRBJ2-2; D might be TRBD2 (5 bases). The germline V and J ends were trimmed by 6 bases and 0 bases, with 11 bases remaining between them. CDR1 and CDR2 (germline): MNHEY, SMNVEV (reference sequence). CDR3 length: 15 residues. The CDR3 region has the DNA TGTGCCAGCAGCCGAGCGGACGCGAACACCGGGGAGCTGTTTTTT. This encodes CASSRADANTGELFF.

V gene TRBV14 combines with J gene TRBJ2-5, with D possibly called TRBD1 or TRBD2 (6 bases each). Trimming pared 6 bases from V and 10 bases from J, leaving 15 bases between. The CDR3 runs to 12 residues. CDR1 and CDR2 (germline): SGHDN, FVKESK. DNA of the CDR3: TGTGCCAGCAGTCATAGGGGGAGGATCCAGTACTTC. It is translated as CASSHRGRIQYF.

In its sample, this clone was seen once. This chain uses TRBV4-2 with TRBJ2-5; D is undetermined. The CDR3 covers 14 residues. V lost 1 base to trimming and J lost 0 bases, with 6 bases between them. Germline CDR1 reads LGHNA; CDR2 reads YNFKEQ. CDR3 amino acids: CASSQVGNQETQYF. The CDR3, as DNA: TGTGCCAGCAGCCAAGTCGGAAACCAAGAGACCCAGTACTTC.

The chain employs TRBV18 and TRBJ1-1; 7 bases map to TRBD1. The V segment lost 5 bases and the J segment 7 bases; nucleotides outside the gene matches: 7. Germline values: CDR1 KGHSH, CDR2 LQKENI. The CDR3 extends over 13 amino acids. In DNA, the CDR3 is TGTGCCAGCTCAGGCGACAGGGCAGGTGAAGCTTTCTTT. Encoded protein: CASSGDRAGEAFF. Using reference TRBV18 and TRBJ1-1 for the parts outside the CDR3, the full variable domain is NAGVMQNPRHLVRRRGQEARLRCSPMKGHSHVYWYRQLPEEGLKFMVYLQKENIIDESGMPKERFSAEFPKEGPSILRIQQVVRGDSAAYFCASSGDRAGEAFFGQGTRLTVV.

For the CDR3, the DNA is TGCGCCAGCAGCCAAAGACTAGCGGGACCCTACGAGCAGTACTTC. Amino acid sequence: CASSQRLAGPYEQYF. The rearrangement links TRBV4-1 to TRBJ2-7, with 11 bases lining up with TRBD2. Unmatched junction bases numbered 2, after V lost 2 bases and J lost 2 bases. The CDR3 runs 15 residues. CDR1 MGHRA and CDR2 YSYEKL come from the germline V gene.

In this sample, this clone turned up once. The genes are TRBV19 and TRBJ1-5; D call uncertain. This CDR3 contains 15 residues. Looked up from germline, CDR1 is LNHDA and CDR2 is SQIVND (reference sequence). Trimming shortened V by 3 bases and J by 0 bases, and 9 bases separated the two germline ends. In DNA form, the CDR3 reads TGTGCCAGTAGTATGCCAGCATATAGCAATCAGCCCCAGCATTTT. Translating it yields CASSMPAYSNQPQHF.